This TCR beta chain was recovered during a study of cytomegalovirus exposure and HLA in healthy donors. Findings of the study overall: The study labeled fewer than 200 TCR beta chains cytomegalovirus-associated.

On this clone itself: Its target is unknown.

The CDR3 runs 15 residues. V dropped 4 bases and J dropped 4; count of bases not matched to a gene: 9. Germline CDR1 reads SGHNT; CDR2 reads YYREEE (reference sequence). Vbeta (60) and Jbeta (13) primers were used in the PCR. Assay used: immunoSEQ multiplex PCR; TCRdb lists only in-frame clones, some missing. Here the sample spans roughly 98,000 clones, roughly three quarters being singletons. The sample consisted of PBMCs. The chain carries TRBV5-4 and TRBJ2-7; 9 bases are shared with TRBD1. The sequence was obtained from a man between 35 and 55 years old in good health and CMV-seronegative. CDR3 sequence reads: CASSPPGTGWYEQYF. CDR3 nucleotide sequence: TGTGCCAGCAGCCCGCCAGGGACAGGGTGGTACGAGCAGTACTTC. Looking up the rest from reference TRBV5-4 and TRBJ2-7 gives the full variable domain: ETGVTQSPTHLIKTRGQQVTLRCSSQSGHNTVSWYQQALGQGPQFIFQYYREEENGRGNFPPRFSGLQFPNYSSELNVNALELDDSALYLCASSPPGTGWYEQYFGPGTRLTVT.